The TCR beta chain described here comes from a study of blood T cell repertoires in COVID-19. Background on the study: Sites across the United States, Italy and Spain contributed samples from acute and convalescent COVID-19.

Produced via immunoSEQ multiplex PCR; TCRdb's table is partial and in-frame only. This sample has roughly 210,000 clones, with about 87% found just once. Trimming took 2 bases from V and 8 from J, leaving 15 bases between them. Looked up from germline, CDR1 is MNHNS and CDR2 is SASEGT. This CDR3 is built from 14 residues. The chain employs TRBV6-1 and TRBJ1-2; tentative D call: TRBD1 (6 bases). The TCR sequence derives from a man between 65 and 80 years old with acute or convalescent COVID-19. The sample taken for sequencing was peripheral blood. The DNA for the CDR3 is TGTGCCAGCAGTGAACCCCGCTGGACAGAAGGCTACACCTTC. Translation: CASSEPRWTEGYTF.